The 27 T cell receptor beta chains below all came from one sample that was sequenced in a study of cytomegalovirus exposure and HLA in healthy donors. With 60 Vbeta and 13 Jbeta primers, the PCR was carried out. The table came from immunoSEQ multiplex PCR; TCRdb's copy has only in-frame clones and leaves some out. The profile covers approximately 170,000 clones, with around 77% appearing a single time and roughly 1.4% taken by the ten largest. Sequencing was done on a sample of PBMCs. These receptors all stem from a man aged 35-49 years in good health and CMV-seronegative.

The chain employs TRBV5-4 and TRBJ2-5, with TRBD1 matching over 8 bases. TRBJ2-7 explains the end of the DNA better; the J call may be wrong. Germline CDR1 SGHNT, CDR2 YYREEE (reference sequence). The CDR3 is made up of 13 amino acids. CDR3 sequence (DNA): TGTGCCAGCAGCGCCGGACAGGGCATCGAGCAGTACTTC. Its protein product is CASSAGQGIEQYF.

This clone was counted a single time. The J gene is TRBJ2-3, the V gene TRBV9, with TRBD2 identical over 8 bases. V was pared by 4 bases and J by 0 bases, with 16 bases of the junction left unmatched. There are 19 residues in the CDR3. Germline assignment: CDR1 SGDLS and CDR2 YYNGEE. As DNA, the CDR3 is TGTGCCAGCAGCCTTCGTGGTAGCGGGACCGCCGGGAGCACAGATACGCAGTATTTT. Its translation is CASSLRGSGTAGSTDTQYF.

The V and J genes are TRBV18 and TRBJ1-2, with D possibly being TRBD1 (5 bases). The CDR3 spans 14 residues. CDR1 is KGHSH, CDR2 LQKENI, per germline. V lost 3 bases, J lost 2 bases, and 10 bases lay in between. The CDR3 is CASSPTASNYGYTF. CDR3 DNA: TGTGCCAGCTCACCGACAGCTTCAAACTATGGCTACACCTTC.

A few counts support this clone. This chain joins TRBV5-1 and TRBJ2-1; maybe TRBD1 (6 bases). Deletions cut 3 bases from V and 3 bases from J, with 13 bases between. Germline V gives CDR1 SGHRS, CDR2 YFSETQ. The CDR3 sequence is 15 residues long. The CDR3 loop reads CASSSTGQNYNEQFF. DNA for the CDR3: TGCGCCAGCAGCTCGACAGGACAGAACTACAATGAGCAGTTCTTC. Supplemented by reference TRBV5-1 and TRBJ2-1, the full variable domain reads KAGVTQTPRYLIKTRGQQVTLSCSPISGHRSVSWYQQTPGQGLQFLFEYFSETQRNKGNFPGRFSGRQFSNSRSEMNVSTLELGDSALYLCASSSTGQNYNEQFFGPGTRLTVL.

CDR3 sequence: CSVQDRNSYEQYV. The CDR3 region has the DNA TGCAGCGTACAAGACAGAAACTCCTACGAGCAGTACGTC. The chain links TRBV29-1 to TRBJ2-7, with a tentative D call TRBD1 (5 bases). From germline, CDR1 is SQVTM and CDR2 ANQGSEA. Trimming shortened V by 6 bases and J by 0 bases, and 12 bases separated the two germline ends. The CDR3 is made up of 13 amino acids.

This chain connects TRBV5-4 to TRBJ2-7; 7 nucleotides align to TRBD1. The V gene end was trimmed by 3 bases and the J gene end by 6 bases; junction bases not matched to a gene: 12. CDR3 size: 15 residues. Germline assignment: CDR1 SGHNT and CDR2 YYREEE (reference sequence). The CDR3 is CASSSLRQGPAEQYF. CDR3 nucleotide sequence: TGTGCCAGCAGCTCTCTCCGACAGGGTCCAGCCGAGCAGTACTTC.

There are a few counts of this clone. The CDR3 bases are TGCAGATTCGACAGCCGGGAGCAGTACGTC. Translation gives CRFDSREQYV. V is TRBV20-1 and J is TRBJ2-7; possibly TRBD1 for D (5 bases). The CDR3 contains 10 residues. The germline gives CDR1 DFQATT, CDR2 SNEGSKA (reference sequence).

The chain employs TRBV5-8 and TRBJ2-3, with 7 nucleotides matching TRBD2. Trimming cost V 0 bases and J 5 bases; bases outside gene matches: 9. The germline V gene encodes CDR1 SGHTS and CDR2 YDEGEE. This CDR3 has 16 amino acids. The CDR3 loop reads CASSLGSATGGDTQYF. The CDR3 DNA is TGTGCCAGCAGCTTGGGCAGCGCTACGGGGGGAGATACGCAGTATTTT.

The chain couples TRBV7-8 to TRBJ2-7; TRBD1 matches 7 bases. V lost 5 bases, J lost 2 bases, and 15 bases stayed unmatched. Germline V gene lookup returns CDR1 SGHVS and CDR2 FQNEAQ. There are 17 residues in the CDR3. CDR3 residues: CASSAAPGQVGTYEQYF. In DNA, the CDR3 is TGTGCCAGCAGCGCCGCCCCCGGACAGGTTGGGACCTACGAGCAGTACTTC.

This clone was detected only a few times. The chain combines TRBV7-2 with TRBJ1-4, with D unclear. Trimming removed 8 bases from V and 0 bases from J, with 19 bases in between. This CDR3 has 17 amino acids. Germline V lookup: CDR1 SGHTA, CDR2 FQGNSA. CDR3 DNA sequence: TGTGCCAGCGCATGGGAGGGAACGGACGCAACTAATGAAAAACTGTTTTTT. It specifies CASAWEGTDATNEKLFF.

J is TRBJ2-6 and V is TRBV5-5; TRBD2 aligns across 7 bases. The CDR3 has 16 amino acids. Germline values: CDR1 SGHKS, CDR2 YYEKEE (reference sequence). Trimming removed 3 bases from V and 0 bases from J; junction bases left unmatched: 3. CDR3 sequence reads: CASSSGGSSGANVLTF. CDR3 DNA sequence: TGTGCCAGCAGCTCCGGGGGGTCCTCTGGGGCCAACGTCCTGACTTTC.

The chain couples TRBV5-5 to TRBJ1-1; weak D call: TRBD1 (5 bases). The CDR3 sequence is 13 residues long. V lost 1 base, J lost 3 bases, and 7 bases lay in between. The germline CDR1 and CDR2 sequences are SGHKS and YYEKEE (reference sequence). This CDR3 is CASSLIRDTEAFF. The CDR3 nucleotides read TGTGCCAGCAGCTTGATCAGGGACACTGAAGCTTTCTTT.

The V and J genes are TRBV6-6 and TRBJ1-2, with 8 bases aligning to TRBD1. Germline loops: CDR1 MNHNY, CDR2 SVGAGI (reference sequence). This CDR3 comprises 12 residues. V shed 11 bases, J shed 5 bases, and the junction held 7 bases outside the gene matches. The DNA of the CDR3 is TGTGCCGCTTCCCGGGACAGGTATGGCTACACCTTC. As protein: CAASRDRYGYTF.

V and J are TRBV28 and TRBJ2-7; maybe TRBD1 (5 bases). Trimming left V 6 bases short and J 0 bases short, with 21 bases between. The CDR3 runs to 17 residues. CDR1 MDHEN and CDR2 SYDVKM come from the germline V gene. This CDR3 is CASSRLLLDTSSYEQYF. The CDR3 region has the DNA TGTGCCAGCAGCCGCCTCCTCCTGGACACGAGCTCCTACGAGCAGTACTTC.

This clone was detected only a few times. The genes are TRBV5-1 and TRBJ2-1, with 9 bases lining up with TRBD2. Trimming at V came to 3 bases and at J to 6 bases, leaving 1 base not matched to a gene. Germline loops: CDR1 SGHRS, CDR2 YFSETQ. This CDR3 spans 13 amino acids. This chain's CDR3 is CASSYSGSNEQFF. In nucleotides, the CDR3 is TGCGCCAGCAGCTATAGCGGGAGCAATGAGCAGTTCTTC. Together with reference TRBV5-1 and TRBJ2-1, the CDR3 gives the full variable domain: KAGVTQTPRYLIKTRGQQVTLSCSPISGHRSVSWYQQTPGQGLQFLFEYFSETQRNKGNFPGRFSGRQFSNSRSEMNVSTLELGDSALYLCASSYSGSNEQFFGPGTRLTVL.

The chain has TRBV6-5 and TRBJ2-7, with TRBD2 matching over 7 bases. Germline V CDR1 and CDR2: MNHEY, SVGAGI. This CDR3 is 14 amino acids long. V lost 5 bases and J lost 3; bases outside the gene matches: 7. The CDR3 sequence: CASSEVGLRYEQYF. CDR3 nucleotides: TGTGCCAGCAGTGAGGTGGGACTACGCTACGAGCAGTACTTC.

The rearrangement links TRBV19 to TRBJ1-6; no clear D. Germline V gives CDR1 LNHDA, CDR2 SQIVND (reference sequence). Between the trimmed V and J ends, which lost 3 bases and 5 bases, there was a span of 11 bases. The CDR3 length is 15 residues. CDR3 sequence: CASSMMTLNNSPLHF. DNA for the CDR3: TGTGCCAGTAGTATGATGACACTTAATAATTCACCCCTCCACTTT.

CDR3 amino acids: CASSLRTRVEQYF. The CDR3 coding sequence is TGTGCCAGCAGTTTAAGGACCAGGGTCGAGCAGTACTTC. The chain employs TRBV28 and TRBJ2-7; perhaps TRBD1 as D (5 bases). The CDR3 has 13 residues. Germline V gene lookup returns CDR1 MDHEN and CDR2 SYDVKM. Trimming pared 2 bases from V and 6 bases from J, leaving 11 bases between.

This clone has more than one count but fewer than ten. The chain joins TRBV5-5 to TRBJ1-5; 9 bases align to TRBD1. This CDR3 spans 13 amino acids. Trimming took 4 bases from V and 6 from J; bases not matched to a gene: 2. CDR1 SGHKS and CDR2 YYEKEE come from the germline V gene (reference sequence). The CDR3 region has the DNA TGTGCCAGCAGCCCGACAGGGGGTCAGCCCCAGCATTTT. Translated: CASSPTGGQPQHF.

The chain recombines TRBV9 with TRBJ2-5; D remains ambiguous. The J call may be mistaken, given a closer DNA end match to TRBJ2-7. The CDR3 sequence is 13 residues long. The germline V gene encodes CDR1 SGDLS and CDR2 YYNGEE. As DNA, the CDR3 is TGTGCCAGCAGCGTAGCCCCGGAGACCGAGCAGTACTTC. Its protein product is CASSVAPETEQYF.

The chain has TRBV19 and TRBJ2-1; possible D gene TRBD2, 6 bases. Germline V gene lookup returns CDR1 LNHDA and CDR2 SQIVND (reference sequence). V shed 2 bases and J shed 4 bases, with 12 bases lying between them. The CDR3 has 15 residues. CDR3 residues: CASSILGGLYNEQFF. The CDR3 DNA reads TGTGCCAGTAGTATACTGGGGGGTCTATACAATGAGCAGTTCTTC.

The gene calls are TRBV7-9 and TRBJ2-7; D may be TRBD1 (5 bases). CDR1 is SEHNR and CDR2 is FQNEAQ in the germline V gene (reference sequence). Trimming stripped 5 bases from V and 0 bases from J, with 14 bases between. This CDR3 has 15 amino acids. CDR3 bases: TGTGCCAGCAGCCCAAGGGGCACCTCCTCCTACGAGCAGTACTTC. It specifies CASSPRGTSSYEQYF.

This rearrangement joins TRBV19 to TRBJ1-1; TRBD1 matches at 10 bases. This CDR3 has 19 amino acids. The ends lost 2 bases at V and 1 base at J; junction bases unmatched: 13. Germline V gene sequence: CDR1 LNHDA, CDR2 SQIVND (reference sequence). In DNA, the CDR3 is TGTGCCAGTAGTATATCCGCCCCACCGGGACAGGGGTCGAACACTGAAGCTTTCTTT. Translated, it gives CASSISAPPGQGSNTEAFF.

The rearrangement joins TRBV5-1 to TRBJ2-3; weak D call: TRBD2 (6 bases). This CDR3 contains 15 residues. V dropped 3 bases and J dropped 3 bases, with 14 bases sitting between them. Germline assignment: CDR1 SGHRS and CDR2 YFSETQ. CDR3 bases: TGCGCCAGCAGCTCGGGAGTCTGGGGGACAGATACGCAGTATTTT. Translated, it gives CASSSGVWGTDTQYF.

The CDR3, as DNA: TGTGCCAGCAGTTTACAAGTGTTACAGGGGGGGGGAGAGGTGACAGATACGCAGTATTTT. It encodes CASSLQVLQGGGEVTDTQYF. The V gene is TRBV27, the J gene TRBJ2-3; a possible D gene is TRBD1 (8 bases). There are 20 residues in the CDR3. Trimming shortened V by 2 bases and J by 3 bases, and 27 bases separated the two germline ends. Germline CDR1 and CDR2: MNHEY and SMNVEV (reference sequence).

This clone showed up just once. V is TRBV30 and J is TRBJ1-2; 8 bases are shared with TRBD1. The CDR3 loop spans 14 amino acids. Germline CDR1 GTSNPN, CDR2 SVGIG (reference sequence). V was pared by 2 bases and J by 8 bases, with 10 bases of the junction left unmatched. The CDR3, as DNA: TGTGCCTGGAGTAGTCAGGGGGCTGGGTGGGGCTACACCTTC. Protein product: CAWSSQGAGWGYTF.

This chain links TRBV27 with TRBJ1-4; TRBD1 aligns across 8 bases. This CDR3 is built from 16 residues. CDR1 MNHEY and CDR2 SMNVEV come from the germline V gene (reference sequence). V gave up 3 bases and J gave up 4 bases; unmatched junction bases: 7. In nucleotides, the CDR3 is TGTGCCAGCAGTTTGTCCCAGGGGGCCTTTAATGAAAAACTGTTTTTT. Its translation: CASSLSQGAFNEKLFF.